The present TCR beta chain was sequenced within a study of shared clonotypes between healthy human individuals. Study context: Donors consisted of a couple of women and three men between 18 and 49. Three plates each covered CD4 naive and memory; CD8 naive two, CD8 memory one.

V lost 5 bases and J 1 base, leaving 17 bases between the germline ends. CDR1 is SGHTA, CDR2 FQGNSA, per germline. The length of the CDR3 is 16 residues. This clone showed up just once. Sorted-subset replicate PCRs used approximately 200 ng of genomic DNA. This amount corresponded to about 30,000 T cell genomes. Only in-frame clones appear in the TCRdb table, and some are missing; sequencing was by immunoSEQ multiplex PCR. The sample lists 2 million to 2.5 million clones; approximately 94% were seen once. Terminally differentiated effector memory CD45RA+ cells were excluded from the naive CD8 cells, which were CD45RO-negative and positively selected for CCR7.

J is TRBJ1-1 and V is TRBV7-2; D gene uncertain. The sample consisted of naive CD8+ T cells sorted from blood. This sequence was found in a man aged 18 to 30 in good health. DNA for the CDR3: TGTGCCAGCAGCCCCGGACTTGGGCACCCGAACACTGAAGCTTTCTTT. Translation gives CASSPGLGHPNTEAFF. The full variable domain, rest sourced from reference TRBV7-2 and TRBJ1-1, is GAGVSQSPSNKVTEKGKDVELRCDPISGHTALYWYRQSLGQGLEFLIYFQGNSAPDKSGLPSDRFSAERTGGSVSTLTIQRTQQEDSAVYLCASSPGLGHPNTEAFFGQGTRLTVV.